Presented here are 19 T cell receptor beta chains from one specimen sequenced in a study of T-cell reconstitution after alpha-beta-depleted transplantation in children. Unique molecular identifiers tagged the TCRbeta library. TCRdb reprocessed the PCR reads with MiXCR, giving one entry per CDR3 protein. The sample lists hundreds of thousands of distinct CDR3 sequences; roughly 17% were seen once. The sample here was PBMCs from the stem cell graft donor, taken from the stem cell graft. The receptors were sampled from a human donor who donated a stem cell graft to a child with acute myeloid leukemia.

The genes are TRBV6-1 and TRBJ1-1; 7 bases line up with TRBD1. The CDR3 is 14 amino acids. Per the germline V gene, CDR1 is MNHNS and CDR2 is SASEGT. The J segment lost 3 bases and the V segment lost 6 bases, leaving 7 bases of the junction unmatched. The CDR3 sequence is CASRTGLMDTEAFF. In nucleotides, the CDR3 is TGTGCCAGCAGGACAGGGCTGATGGACACTGAAGCTTTCTTT.

This clonotype was detected only a few times. V gene TRBV20-1 combines with J gene TRBJ2-3; perhaps TRBD2 as D (7 bases). V was trimmed by 1 base and J by 10 bases, leaving 18 bases between them. CDR1 and CDR2 from the germline V gene are DFQATT and SNEGSKA (reference sequence). The CDR3 loop spans 14 amino acids. This chain's CDR3 is CSARAGGRQIPQYF. In DNA, the CDR3 is TGCAGTGCTAGAGCCGGGGGGCGACAGATACCGCAGTATTTT.

The rearrangement joins TRBV5-1 to TRBJ2-6; TRBD2 might be the D (5 bases). This CDR3 is 16 amino acids long. V lost 3 bases and J 0 bases, leaving 10 bases between the germline ends. Germline V CDR1 and CDR2: SGHRS, YFSETQ. CDR3 region: CASSSRGLSGANVLTF. CDR3 nucleotides: TGCGCCAGCAGCTCCCGAGGGCTCTCTGGGGCCAACGTCCTGACTTTC.

The gene calls are TRBV21-1 and TRBJ1-4; TRBD1 was called by the table and not checked on the DNA. TRBV21-1 is marked as a pseudogene. The CDR3 sequence is 14 residues long. CDR3 nucleotides: TGTGCCAGCACCATAGACAGGGGAAGTGAAAAACTGTTTTTT. The encoded protein is CASTIDRGSEKLFF.

The chain joins TRBV20-1 to TRBJ2-4; 8 bases are a match to TRBD1. The CDR3 spans 13 residues. CDR1 is DFQATT, CDR2 SNEGSKA, per germline (reference sequence). With V trimmed by 6 bases and J by 8 bases, 9 bases remained unmatched. CDR3 nucleotide sequence: TGCAGTGCCCCCGGACAGGGTCGGGACATTCAGTACTTC. Its translation is CSAPGQGRDIQYF.

V usage is TRBV12-3 or TRBV12-4 and J usage is TRBJ1-3; TRBD1 agrees at 9 bases. The ends lost 6 bases at V and 3 bases at J; junction bases unmatched: 9. CDR3 length equals 16 residues. The CDR3: CASSARQGVYGNTIYF. As DNA, the CDR3 is TGTGCCAGCAGCGCACGACAGGGGGTCTATGGAAACACCATATATTTT.

In its sample, this clonotype was seen many times. This chain links TRBV6-5 with TRBJ2-5; possibly TRBD2 for D (5 bases). Germline CDR1 is MNHEY and CDR2 is SVGAGI. Trimming cost V 2 bases and J 0 bases, with 7 bases left between them. There are 14 residues in the CDR3. CDR3 loop: CASSYPGNQETQYF. The CDR3 nucleotides read TGTGCCAGCAGTTACCCGGGGAACCAAGAGACCCAGTACTTC.

This clonotype was counted many times. The CDR3 protein is CSVEGTGEGDTQYF. The CDR3 coding sequence is TGCAGCGTTGAGGGGACAGGGGAAGGAGATACGCAGTATTTT. This chain joins TRBV29-1 and TRBJ2-3, with 10 bases that match TRBD1. Trimming took 3 bases from V and 5 from J; bases not matched to a gene: 5. CDR1 and CDR2 from the germline V gene are SQVTM and ANQGSEA. The CDR3 spans 14 residues.

This clonotype came up a few times. This CDR3 reads CASSYPGILANYGYTF. CDR3 bases: TGTGCCAGCAGTTACCCAGGGATCCTAGCTAACTATGGCTACACCTTC. The chain carries TRBV6-2 or TRBV6-3 and TRBJ1-2; possibly TRBD1 for D (5 bases). The length of the CDR3 is 16 residues. Trimming left V 2 bases short and J 0 bases short, with 13 bases between. Germline V gene lookup returns CDR1 MNHEY and CDR2 SVGEGT.

In its sample, this clonotype was seen a few times. The V and J genes are TRBV20-1 and TRBJ2-1; 8 bases line up with TRBD2. Looked up from germline, CDR1 is DFQATT and CDR2 is SNEGSKA (reference sequence). This CDR3 has 13 amino acids. Trimming at V came to 6 bases and at J to 8 bases, leaving 9 bases not matched to a gene. In DNA form, the CDR3 reads TGCAGTGCCCCGGGACTAGGACTGGATGAGCAGTTCTTC. This translates into CSAPGLGLDEQFF.

This chain joins TRBV7-2 and TRBJ2-3; 8 bases line up with TRBD1. The CDR3 is 15 residues long. The V gene's germline CDR1 is SGHTA and CDR2 FQGNSA. J lost 4 bases, V lost 5 bases, and 8 bases had no gene match. The CDR3, as DNA: TGTGCCAGCAGCCCAGGACAGGGAGGCGCAGATACGCAGTATTTT. Amino acids: CASSPGQGGADTQYF.

This clonotype was seen only a few times. The chain has TRBV6-2 or TRBV6-3 and TRBJ2-1; 7 positions match TRBD2. This CDR3 comprises 17 residues. After removal of 5 bases from V and 1 base from J, the junction contained 11 bases not matched to a gene. The germline gives CDR1 MNHEY, CDR2 SVGEGT. CDR3 residues: CASSDPLLAISYNEQFF. As DNA, the CDR3 is TGTGCCAGCAGTGACCCCTTACTAGCGATTTCCTACAATGAGCAGTTCTTC.

There are many counts of this clonotype. The V call is TRBV20-1, the J call TRBJ2-3, with 10 bases matching TRBD2. CDR1 is DFQATT, CDR2 SNEGSKA, per germline (reference sequence). This CDR3 is built from 14 residues. V lost 1 base to trimming and J lost 6 bases; unmatched junction nucleotides: 4. The DNA of the CDR3 is TGCAGTGCTAGAGCTCCTAGCGGGGGTGATACGCAGTATTTT. This gives the protein CSARAPSGGDTQYF.

This clonotype was detected a few times. This chain joins TRBV15 and TRBJ1-5, with D hard to call. Looked up from germline, CDR1 is LNHNV and CDR2 is YYDKDF (reference sequence). The CDR3 consists of 14 residues. Trimming left V 5 bases short and J 6 bases short, with 14 bases between. Written as DNA, the CDR3 is TGTGCCACCAGCGGGGAACGGGGAGGTCAGCCCCAGCATTTT. It is translated as CATSGERGGQPQHF.

Ten or more counts support this clonotype. V is TRBV29-1 and J is TRBJ2-1; D is unresolved. Trimming took 2 bases from V and 1 from J, leaving 9 bases between them. CDR1 is SQVTM, CDR2 ANQGSEA, per germline. The CDR3 covers 14 residues. This CDR3 is CSVEPSHSYNEQFF. The CDR3 nucleotides are TGCAGCGTTGAACCTAGTCATTCCTACAATGAGCAGTTCTTC.

This clonotype was observed at least ten times. V gene TRBV20-1 combines with J gene TRBJ1-6; D remains ambiguous. This CDR3 contains 14 residues. Germline V gene lookup returns CDR1 DFQATT and CDR2 SNEGSKA (reference sequence). V shed 0 bases and J shed 7 bases, with 10 bases lying between them. The DNA for the CDR3 is TGCAGTGCTAGAGATCGAGGTTCGAATTCACCCCTCCACTTT. Translated: CSARDRGSNSPLHF.

The rearrangement uses TRBV6-2 or TRBV6-3 and TRBJ2-3; TRBD2 agrees at 7 bases. V lost 6 bases to trimming and J lost 4 bases; unmatched junction nucleotides: 7. The CDR3 spans 14 residues. Germline V gene sequence: CDR1 MNHEY, CDR2 SVGEGT. This chain's CDR3 is CASRWGGLPDTQYF. The DNA of the CDR3 is TGTGCCAGCAGGTGGGGAGGGTTACCAGATACGCAGTATTTT.

In its sample, this clonotype was seen many times. This chain connects TRBV20-1 to TRBJ1-3; D not certain. V shed 6 bases and J shed 4 bases, with 7 bases lying between them. The CDR3 runs to 11 residues. Germline assignment: CDR1 DFQATT and CDR2 SNEGSKA (reference sequence). The CDR3 is CSAPLGNTIYF. The CDR3 DNA reads TGCAGTGCCCCCTTGGGAAACACCATATATTTT.

Many counts were recorded for this clonotype. The chain has TRBV5-1 and TRBJ2-7; tentative D call: TRBD1 (8 bases). The germline V gene has CDR1 SGHRS and CDR2 YFSETQ. CDR3 length: 14 residues. The V gene lost 2 bases and the J gene lost 2 bases, with 11 bases spanning the gap. The CDR3 nucleotides are TGCGCCAGCAGCTTACAGGGGGGGCCCTACGAGCAGTACTTC. It translates to CASSLQGGPYEQYF.